These 31 T cell receptor beta chains originate from one sample sequenced in a study of naive and memory T cell subsets. Both TRBC1 and TRBC2 were covered by a beta constant-region primer of two equimolar oligonucleotides. TCRdb redid the calling of the UMI-ligation and nested PCR reads with MiXCR, one entry per CDR3 protein. The sample gives 100,000 or so distinct CDR3 sequences, 7% of which show up once; 1.5% to 2% is in the top ten. The sample taken for sequencing was central memory CD4+ T cells from blood. These receptors originate from a human donor in good health.

This clonotype was detected many times. The chain combines TRBV27 with TRBJ1-1; 7 positions agree with TRBD1. This CDR3 has 16 amino acids. The J segment lost 2 bases and the V segment lost 6 bases, leaving 12 bases of the junction unmatched. Germline V gene data show CDR1 as MNHEY and CDR2 as SMNVEV (reference sequence). CDR3 amino acids: CASSRQGGVSNTEAFF. CDR3 nucleotide sequence: TGTGCCAGCAGCCGCCAGGGGGGCGTTAGTAACACTGAAGCTTTCTTT.

This clonotype was seen ten or more times. V gene TRBV30 combines with J gene TRBJ1-5; D not certain. This CDR3 is 13 amino acids long. Trimming removed 0 bases from V and 5 bases from J, with 8 bases in between. Germline V gene data show CDR1 as GTSNPN and CDR2 as SVGIG (reference sequence). Here the CDR3 reads CAWSVTLYQPQHF. The CDR3 nucleotides read TGTGCCTGGAGTGTAACACTGTATCAGCCCCAGCATTTT.

This clonotype was recorded a few times. This chain connects TRBV6-6 to TRBJ2-1; TRBD2 agrees at 9 bases. The ends lost 6 bases at V and 6 bases at J; junction bases unmatched: 9. This CDR3 is 15 amino acids long. Germline CDR1 is MNHNY and CDR2 is SVGAGI (reference sequence). The CDR3 sequence is CASSQRAGGLNEQFF. CDR3 bases: TGTGCCAGCAGCCAACGGGCGGGAGGGCTCAATGAGCAGTTCTTC.

The chain is built from TRBV6-2 or TRBV6-3 and TRBJ2-3; D call uncertain. Germline CDR1 is MNHEY and CDR2 is SVGEGT. Trimming removed 11 bases from V and 2 bases from J, with 14 bases in between. The CDR3 runs to 13 residues. Written as DNA, the CDR3 is TGTGCCGGCAAATGGGCGGTCACAGATACGCAGTATTTT. Protein: CAGKWAVTDTQYF.

This clonotype was recorded at least ten times. V is TRBV7-8 and J is TRBJ1-1; the D is unclear. Germline V lookup: CDR1 SGHVS, CDR2 FQNEAQ. CDR3 size: 13 residues. Trimming removed 5 bases at V and 10 bases at J, with 17 bases between. As DNA, the CDR3 is TGTGCCAGCAGCGTAGACCGAAGGTACGGAGCTTTCTTT. Translating it yields CASSVDRRYGAFF.

The chain links TRBV7-2 to TRBJ2-3, with TRBD2 matching over 9 bases. After removal of 2 bases from V and 0 bases from J, the junction contained 6 bases not matched to a gene. From germline, CDR1 is SGHTA and CDR2 FQGNSA. The CDR3 loop spans 17 amino acids. The CDR3 loop is CASSLRGTSPSTDTQYF. In DNA form, the CDR3 reads TGTGCCAGCAGCTTACGGGGGACTAGCCCTAGCACAGATACGCAGTATTTT.

The gene calls are TRBV5-1 and TRBJ2-2, with D perhaps assigned TRBD1 or TRBD2 (6 bases each). There are 15 residues in the CDR3. Germline CDR1 and CDR2: SGHRS and YFSETQ. Trimming took off 3 bases at V and 0 bases at J, with 9 bases between the two ends. CDR3 nucleotide sequence: TGCGCCAGCAGCTGGGGGGCCGCGAACACCGGGGAGCTGTTTTTT. Encoded protein: CASSWGAANTGELFF.

The chain's CDR3 is CASSSPGGTRSYEQYF. CDR3 DNA sequence: TGTGCCAGCAGCTCCCCGGGCGGGACACGCTCCTACGAGCAGTACTTC. V and J are TRBV6-2 or TRBV6-3 and TRBJ2-7; the D gene could be TRBD1 or TRBD2 (6 bases each). The CDR3 spans 16 residues. The ends were cut back, 6 bases at V and 0 bases at J, with 18 bases in the middle. Germline V CDR1 and CDR2: MNHEY, SVGEGT.

J is TRBJ2-1 and V is TRBV20-1, with D possibly TRBD1 on 6 matching bases. The V and J ends lost 2 bases and 8 bases respectively, with 22 bases between them. Germline V gene data show CDR1 as DFQATT and CDR2 as SNEGSKA (reference sequence). The CDR3 length is 16 residues. The CDR3, as DNA: TGCAGTGCTAGACTCAGACAGGCAGGGGTTGGGGATGAGCAGTTCTTC. Protein: CSARLRQAGVGDEQFF.

This clonotype qualifies as medium-sized. The V gene is TRBV7-8, the J gene TRBJ1-1; perhaps TRBD1 as D (5 bases). This CDR3 comprises 16 residues. Trimming took 1 base from V and 1 from J, leaving 13 bases between them. Looked up from germline, CDR1 is SGHVS and CDR2 is FQNEAQ. The chain's CDR3 is CASSLELGRSNTEAFF. The CDR3 DNA reads as TGTGCCAGCAGCTTAGAATTGGGGCGATCGAACACTGAAGCTTTCTTT.

This clonotype was found many times. The rearrangement links TRBV4-3 to TRBJ2-2, with D possibly being TRBD1 (5 bases). V was pared by 0 bases and J by 5 bases, with 10 bases between. The length of the CDR3 is 15 residues. Germline loops: CDR1 LGHNA, CDR2 YSLEER. The chain's CDR3 is CASSQDKGVTGELFF. The DNA for the CDR3 is TGCGCCAGCAGCCAAGATAAAGGGGTGACCGGGGAGCTGTTTTTT.

This clonotype came up a few times. The gene calls are TRBV12-3 or TRBV12-4 and TRBJ1-1; TRBD1 aligns across 10 bases. The CDR3 totals 17 residues. Trimming cost V 6 bases and J 0 bases; bases outside gene matches: 10. The chain's CDR3 is CASRIRQGANLNTEAFF. CDR3 nucleotides: TGTGCCAGCAGAATCCGACAGGGGGCGAACCTGAACACTGAAGCTTTCTTT.

This chain links TRBV10-3 with TRBJ2-7; no clear D gene. CDR1 is ENHRY and CDR2 is SYGVKD in the germline V gene. The CDR3 runs 15 residues. The germline V and J ends were trimmed by 4 bases and 5 bases, with 18 bases remaining between them. CDR3 amino acids: CAISGAMGRLHEQYF. In DNA, the CDR3 is TGTGCCATCAGTGGGGCCATGGGCCGGCTGCACGAGCAGTACTTC.

This clonotype was seen ten or more times. The gene calls are TRBV27 and TRBJ2-7, with 10 nucleotides matching TRBD1. Per the germline V gene, CDR1 is MNHEY and CDR2 is SMNVEV (reference sequence). This CDR3 spans 15 amino acids. V dropped 4 bases and J dropped 2; count of bases not matched to a gene: 5. CDR3 sequence (DNA): TGTGCCAGCAGTTATGGGGGACAGGGGCCCTACGAGCAGTACTTC. Residues: CASSYGGQGPYEQYF.

This clonotype appeared many times. V usage is TRBV27 and J usage is TRBJ2-6; maybe TRBD1 (5 bases). The CDR3 length is 14 residues. Trimming removed 3 bases from V and 2 bases from J, with 5 bases in between. Germline V lookup: CDR1 MNHEY, CDR2 SMNVEV (reference sequence). The DNA of the CDR3 is TGTGCCAGCAGTTTGGGGCCTGGGGCCAACGTCCTGACTTTC. Protein product: CASSLGPGANVLTF. Full variable domain (rest looked up from reference TRBV27 and TRBJ2-6): EAQVTQNPRYLITVTGKKLTVTCSQNMNHEYMSWYRQDPGLGLRQIYYSMNVEVTDKGDVPEGYKVSRKEKRNFPLILESPSPNQTSLYFCASSLGPGANVLTFGAGSRLTVL.

This rearrangement joins TRBV4-2 to TRBJ2-2, with 7 bases identical to TRBD2. The germline V gene encodes CDR1 LGHNA and CDR2 YNFKEQ. This CDR3 has 17 residues. V lost 0 bases to trimming and J lost 5 bases; unmatched junction nucleotides: 9. DNA for the CDR3: TGTGCCAGCAGCCAAGAAGGCGGGGGAGCGGGGACCGGGGAGCTGTTTTTT. Protein: CASSQEGGGAGTGELFF.

The V call is TRBV7-2, the J call TRBJ1-1, with D possibly matching TRBD1 (6 bases). The V end was cut by 4 bases, the J end by 2 bases, with 17 bases between. CDR1 and CDR2 (germline): SGHTA, FQGNSA. This CDR3 has 16 amino acids. The CDR3 loop reads CASSSNGGTINTEAFF. The CDR3 DNA reads TGTGCCAGCAGCTCAAACGGCGGGACAATAAACACTGAAGCTTTCTTT. The full variable domain, completed using reference TRBV7-2 and TRBJ1-1, is GAGVSQSPSNKVTEKGKDVELRCDPISGHTALYWYRQSLGQGLEFLIYFQGNSAPDKSGLPSDRFSAERTGGSVSTLTIQRTQQEDSAVYLCASSSNGGTINTEAFFGQGTRLTVV.

This clonotype was recorded at least ten times. The genes are TRBV29-1 and TRBJ1-3; D is ambiguous. This CDR3 contains 14 residues. CDR1 is SQVTM and CDR2 is ANQGSEA in the germline V gene. Deletions cut 3 bases from V and 0 bases from J, with 9 bases between. The CDR3 loop is CSVEKSDSGNTIYF. CDR3 in DNA: TGCAGCGTTGAGAAATCCGACTCTGGAAACACCATATATTTT.

This clonotype was seen a few times. The V and J genes are TRBV12-3 or TRBV12-4 and TRBJ1-6, with TRBD1 matching 9 bases. Germline trimming cut 1 base from V and 9 bases from J; bases unmatched to any gene: 4. The CDR3 loop spans 15 amino acids. Here the CDR3 DNA reads TGTGCCAGCAGTTTAGGGGACAGGGATAGTTCACCCCTCCACTTT. This encodes CASSLGDRDSSPLHF.

This clonotype was found a few times. This chain uses TRBV11-3 with TRBJ2-5; D tentatively reads TRBD1 or TRBD2 (6 bases each). The CDR3 is made up of 15 amino acids. Looked up from germline, CDR1 is SGHNT and CDR2 is YENEEA. The V end lost 5 bases, the J end lost 4 bases, and 17 bases lay between the germline ends. CDR3 DNA sequence: TGTGCCAGCAGCCTGGTGGGGGGCGCGCGAGAGACCCAGTACTTC. Translation: CASSLVGGARETQYF.

The table lists this clonotype with many counts. The V and J genes are TRBV6-6 and TRBJ1-3, with D possibly TRBD1 on 5 matching bases. This CDR3 is 15 amino acids long. V was cut by 2 bases and J by 0 bases, with 8 bases left in between. The germline CDR1 and CDR2 sequences are MNHNY and SVGAGI (reference sequence). CDR3 amino acids: CASSYGQGSGNTIYF. CDR3 nucleotides: TGTGCCAGCAGTTACGGGCAGGGCTCTGGAAACACCATATATTTT.

This clonotype was seen only a few times. The chain has TRBV28 and TRBJ2-2; 7 bases map to TRBD1. CDR3 length equals 16 residues. Per germline, CDR1 MDHEN and CDR2 SYDVKM. Trimming took 10 bases from V and 2 from J; bases not matched to a gene: 13. CDR3 sequence (DNA): TGTGCCACCTATACCCGACAGGGCCTCAACACCGGGGAGCTGTTTTTT. It translates to CATYTRQGLNTGELFF.

This clonotype was observed at least ten times. The rearrangement joins TRBV28 to TRBJ1-1; D might be TRBD1 (5 bases). This CDR3 region has 13 residues. Germline-derived CDR1 and CDR2 are MDHEN and SYDVKM. Trimming left V 3 bases short and J 5 bases short, with 10 bases between. The CDR3 nucleotides read TGTGCCAGCAGTTTTCGCGGGGGAACTGAAGCTTTCTTT. Protein product: CASSFRGGTEAFF. Full variable domain (outside the CDR3, taken from reference TRBV28 and TRBJ1-1): DVKVTQSSRYLVKRTGEKVFLECVQDMDHENMFWYRQDPGLGLRLIYFSYDVKMKEKGDIPEGYSVSREKKERFSLILESASTNQTSMYLCASSFRGGTEAFFGQGTRLTVV.

This clonotype was picked up many times. The chain links TRBV12-3 or TRBV12-4 to TRBJ1-5; 11 bases align to TRBD1. The V segment lost 6 bases and the J segment 6 bases; nucleotides outside the gene matches: 4. This CDR3 spans 14 amino acids. The CDR3 region has the DNA TGTGCCAGCAGGGAAGGACAGGGGGCTCAGCCCCAGCATTTT. Its protein is CASREGQGAQPQHF.

This clonotype was detected many times. The chain recombines TRBV12-3 or TRBV12-4 with TRBJ1-5; weak D call: TRBD1 (5 bases). CDR3 length: 15 residues. The V end was cut by 0 bases, the J end by 4 bases, with 10 bases between. This CDR3 reads CASSLAGTGNQPQHF. The CDR3 DNA follows: TGTGCCAGCAGTTTAGCCGGGACGGGAAATCAGCCCCAGCATTTT.

The J gene is TRBJ2-6, the V gene TRBV29-1; D not certain. The V and J ends lost 5 bases and 0 bases respectively, with 5 bases between them. The CDR3 is made up of 13 amino acids. The germline CDR1 and CDR2 sequences are SQVTM and ANQGSEA. CDR3 coding DNA: TGCAGCGTTCTCAACTCTGGGGCCAACGTCCTGACTTTC. Translation gives CSVLNSGANVLTF.

The sample holds many counts of this clonotype. The CDR3 DNA reads as TGCAGCGTTGTACAGGGAGGCGAGCAGTACTTC. Translating it yields CSVVQGGEQYF. The chain couples TRBV29-1 to TRBJ2-7; D tentatively fits TRBD1 or TRBD2 (6 bases each). Germline-derived CDR1 and CDR2 are SQVTM and ANQGSEA. CDR3 length: 11 residues. With 4 bases removed from V and 6 bases from J, the gap between germline ends came to 10 bases.

As regards this clonotype: Possible read error: a much larger clone is one base away. CDR3 amino acids: CASSFQDGTRRGQETQYF. The CDR3 nucleotides read TGTGCCAGCAGTTTCCAGGACGGGACACGTCGGGGCCAAGAGACCCAGTACTTC. The chain recombines TRBV6-2 or TRBV6-3 with TRBJ2-5; TRBD1 is a possible D gene (6 bases). Per the germline V gene, CDR1 is MNHEY and CDR2 is SVGEGT. This CDR3 comprises 18 residues. The V end was cut by 4 bases, the J end by 1 base, with 22 bases between.

This chain links TRBV6-5 with TRBJ1-4; D ambiguous. The germline V and J ends were trimmed by 6 bases and 4 bases, with 12 bases remaining between them. Per the germline V gene, CDR1 is MNHEY and CDR2 is SVGAGI. The CDR3 length is 14 residues. Here the CDR3 DNA reads TGTGCCAGCAGCTCCCTTCTGATTAATGAAAAACTGTTTTTT. Translated, it gives CASSSLLINEKLFF.

Ten or more counts support this clonotype. V gene TRBV7-2 combines with J gene TRBJ2-7; D gene ambiguous. Germline V gene sequence: CDR1 SGHTA, CDR2 FQGNSA. Trimming cost V 0 bases and J 1 base, with 7 bases left between them. CDR3 length: 14 amino acids. The CDR3 region has the DNA TGTGCCAGCAGCTTAGCTCCCCCTTCCTACGAGCAGTACTTC. Translating it yields CASSLAPPSYEQYF.

This clonotype was detected a few times. The chain uses TRBV4-1 and TRBJ2-4, with D possibly TRBD2 on 5 matching bases. This CDR3 comprises 16 residues. With 0 bases removed from V and 2 bases from J, the gap between germline ends came to 11 bases. Germline V gene data show CDR1 as MGHRA and CDR2 as YSYEKL. The CDR3: CASSQEGRGTKNIQYF. In DNA, the CDR3 is TGCGCCAGCAGCCAAGAGGGAAGAGGGACCAAAAACATTCAGTACTTC.